The rows below give T cell receptor beta chains drawn from one sample of a study of blood T cell repertoires in COVID-19. Clones were sequenced by immunoSEQ multiplex PCR, and TCRdb holds only the in-frame ones, with some missing. The sample lists about 180,000 clones, more than 70% occurring once. Sequenced: peripheral blood. The receptors here all came from a man aged 18 to 29 with active or convalescent COVID-19. The CDR3 runs from the conserved cysteine through the conserved F or W.

CATSREQGAYNEQFF	TRBV15
CASSQCCRGHSYNEQFF	TRBV3-1/TRBV3-2
CASSQLGQGSDTQYF	TRBV14
CASSQVIYEQYF	TRBV14
CASSLALAGGNEKLFF	TRBV5-1
CASSRSGEDLGNTIYF	TRBV18
CASSLDTYGYTF	TRBV18
CASSLRLSGSTSTDTQYF	TRBV7-2
CASSQTGTLYEQYF	TRBV7-2
CASSLGQGLNSPLHF	TRBV11-2
CASSYSQTGKKLFF	TRBV6-6
CASSPPILGVDGYTF	TRBV28
CASSYRREFREQYF	TRBV6-2/TRBV6-3
CATSRDLNNEQFF	TRBV15
CASSVGPGDTEAFF	TRBV9